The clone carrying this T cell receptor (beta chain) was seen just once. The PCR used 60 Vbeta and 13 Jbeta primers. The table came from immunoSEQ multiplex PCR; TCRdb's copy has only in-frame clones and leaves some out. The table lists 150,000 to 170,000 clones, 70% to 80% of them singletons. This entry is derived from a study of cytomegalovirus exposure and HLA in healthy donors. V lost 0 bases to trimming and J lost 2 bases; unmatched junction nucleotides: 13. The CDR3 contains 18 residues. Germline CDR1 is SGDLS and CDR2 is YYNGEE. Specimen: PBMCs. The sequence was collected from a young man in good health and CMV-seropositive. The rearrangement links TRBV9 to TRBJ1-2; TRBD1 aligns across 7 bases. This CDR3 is CASSVVPRTGGDNYGYTF. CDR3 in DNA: TGTGCCAGCAGCGTAGTGCCCCGGACAGGAGGCGACAACTATGGCTACACCTTC. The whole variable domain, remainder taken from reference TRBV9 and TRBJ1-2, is DSGVTQTPKHLITATGQRVTLRCSPRSGDLSVYWYQQSLDQGLQFLIQYYNGEERAKGNILERFSAQQFPDLHSELNLSSLELGDSALYFCASSVVPRTGGDNYGYTFGSGTRLTVV.